This TCR beta chain was recorded in a study of cytomegalovirus exposure and HLA in healthy donors. Primers: 60 Vbeta forward and 13 Jbeta reverse. Using immunoSEQ multiplex PCR, the repertoire was profiled, and TCRdb retains in-frame clones only, with some absent. The table has about 160,000 clones, 84% seen once; the top ten hold 0.95% to 1.3%. Trimming took 0 bases from V and 2 from J, leaving 8 bases between them. The V gene's germline CDR1 is MNHNY and CDR2 SVGAGI (reference sequence). CDR3 length equals 15 residues. The gene calls are TRBV6-6 and TRBJ2-1; D remains ambiguous. Sequencing was performed on PBMCs. This clonotype was obtained from a young man in good health and CMV-seronegative. CDR3 nucleotide sequence: TGTGCCAGCAGTTACTCGAGAGAGGCCTACAATGAGCAGTTCTTC. Its translation: CASSYSREAYNEQFF.